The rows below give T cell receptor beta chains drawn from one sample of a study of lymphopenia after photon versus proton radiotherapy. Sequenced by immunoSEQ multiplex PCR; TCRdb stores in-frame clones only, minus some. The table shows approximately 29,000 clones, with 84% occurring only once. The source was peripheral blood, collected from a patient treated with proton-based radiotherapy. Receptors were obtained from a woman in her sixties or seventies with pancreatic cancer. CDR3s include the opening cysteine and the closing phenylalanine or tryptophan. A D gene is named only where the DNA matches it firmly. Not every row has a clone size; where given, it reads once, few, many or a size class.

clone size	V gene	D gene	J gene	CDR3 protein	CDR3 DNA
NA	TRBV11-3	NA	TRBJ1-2	CASGGRVDYGYTF	TGTGCCAGCGGGGGAAGGGTGGACTATGGCTACACCTTC
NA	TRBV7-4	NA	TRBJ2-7	CASSTPSVYEQYF	TGTGCCAGCAGCACCCCTAGCGTCTACGAGCAGTACTTC
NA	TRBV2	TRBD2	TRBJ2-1	CASSDSGSIINEQFF	TGTGCCAGCAGCGATAGCGGGAGCATTATAAATGAGCAGTTCTTC
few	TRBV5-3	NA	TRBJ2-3	CARSLVRPPRSTDTQYF	TGTGCCAGAAGCTTGGTGCGTCCCCCGAGGAGCACAGATACGCAGTATTTT
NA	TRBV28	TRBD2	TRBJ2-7	CASRRTSGLNYEQYF	TGTGCCAGCAGGAGGACTAGCGGGCTTAACTACGAGCAGTACTTC
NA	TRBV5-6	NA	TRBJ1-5	CASSFRQIGDQPQHF	TGTGCCAGCAGCTTTAGGCAGATTGGGGATCAGCCCCAGCATTTT
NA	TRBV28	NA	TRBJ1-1	CASSSSRAINTEAFF	TGTGCCAGCAGTTCAAGCAGGGCGATTAACACTGAAGCTTTCTTT
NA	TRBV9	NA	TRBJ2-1	CASSVVSGSYNEQFF	TGTGCCAGCAGCGTAGTAAGCGGCTCCTACAATGAGCAGTTCTTC
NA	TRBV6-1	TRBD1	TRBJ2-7	CASTLTGSYEQYF	TGTGCCAGCACTCTGACAGGGTCCTACGAGCAGTACTTC
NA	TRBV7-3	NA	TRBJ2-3	CASSWAAGDTQYF	TGTGCCAGCAGCTGGGCCGCGGGGGATACGCAGTATTTT
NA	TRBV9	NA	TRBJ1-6	CASSHKSTHTGTSDSPLHF	TGTGCCAGCAGCCATAAATCCACCCACACCGGGACCTCGGATTCACCCCTCCACTTT
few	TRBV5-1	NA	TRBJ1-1	CASSLGGSRNTEAFF	TGCGCCAGCAGCTTGGGGGGTTCCCGGAACACTGAAGCTTTCTTT
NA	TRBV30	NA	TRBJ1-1	CAWSLGPEAFF	TGTGCCTGGAGTTTAGGACCTGAAGCTTTCTTT
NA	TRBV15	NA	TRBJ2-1	CATSRGRGGANNEQFF	TGTGCCACCAGCAGAGGTCGAGGCGGGGCAAACAATGAGCAGTTCTTC
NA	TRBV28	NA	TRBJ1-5	CATDSGGRHSNQPQHF	TGTGCCACCGACTCCGGGGGCAGGCATAGCAATCAGCCCCAGCATTTT
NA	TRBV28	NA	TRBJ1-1	CASSLRGASVAFF	TGTGCCAGCAGTTTAAGGGGGGCGAGTGTAGCTTTCTTT
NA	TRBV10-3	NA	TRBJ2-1	CAINGGRGVSGSYNEQFF	TGTGCCATCAACGGGGGGCGCGGGGTTTCCGGCTCCTACAATGAGCAGTTCTTC
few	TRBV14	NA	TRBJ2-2	CASKLTGFTGELFF	TGTGCCAGCAAGCTTACAGGGTTCACCGGGGAGCTGTTTTTT
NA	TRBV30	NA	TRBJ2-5	CAWSFSQETQYF	TGTGCCTGGAGTTTCAGCCAAGAGACCCAGTACTTC
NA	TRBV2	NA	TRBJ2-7	CASSAGGTPYEQYF	TGTGCCAGCAGTGCTGGCGGGACACCCTACGAGCAGTACTTC
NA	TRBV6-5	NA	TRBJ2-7	CASSPVQGPLGEQYF	TGTGCCAGCAGCCCCGTACAGGGACCGTTAGGCGAGCAGTACTTC
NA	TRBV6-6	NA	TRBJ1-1	CASSYSPLNTEAFF	TGTGCCAGCAGTTACTCCCCCCTGAACACTGAAGCTTTCTTT
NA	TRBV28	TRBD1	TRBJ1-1	CASHRGNTEAFF	TGTGCCAGCCACAGGGGGAACACTGAAGCTTTCTTT
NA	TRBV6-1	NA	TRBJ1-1	CASSGQAGMNTEAFF	TGTGCCAGCAGTGGCCAGGCAGGGATGAACACTGAAGCTTTCTTT
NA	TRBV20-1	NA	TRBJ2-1	CSAAYNEQFF	TGCAGTGCCGCATACAATGAGCAGTTCTTC
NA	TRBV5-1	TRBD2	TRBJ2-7	CASSFGILAGTEQYF	TGCGCCAGCAGCTTCGGTATCCTAGCGGGAACTGAGCAGTACTTC
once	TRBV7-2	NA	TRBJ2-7	CASSIAGTQHSKYEQYF	TGTGCCAGCAGCATAGCCGGGACCCAACATTCGAAATACGAGCAGTACTTC